This is a list of T cell receptor beta chains from one sample in a study of T cell clones after liver transplantation. TCRdb's table, derived via immunoSEQ multiplex PCR, lists solely in-frame clones and lacks some. The data contain around 100,000 clones, around 80% of them seen just once; the ten biggest clones take up roughly 3.1%. Sequencing used CD4+ T cells from blood, obtained around 44 months after liver transplant. Receptors were obtained from a human patient who received a liver transplant. Some of the T cells might come from the graft donor. The CDR3 runs from the conserved cysteine through the conserved F or W. Fields, in order: J gene, D gene, clone size, V gene, CDR3 DNA, CDR3 protein. D genes are given only for firm matches. Where a row states a size, it is once, few, many or the class of an expanded clone; other rows omit it.

>TRBJ1-1|TRBD1|.|TRBV7-9
TGTGCCAGCAGCTCCTGGGACAGGGCGATAACTGAAGCTTTCTTT
CASSSWDRAITEAFF
>TRBJ2-3|TRBD2|.|TRBV5-4
TGTGCCAGCAGCTTGGGGACACTAGCGGGGGGGGATACGCAGTATTTT
CASSLGTLAGGDTQYF
>TRBJ2-1|TRBD2|once|TRBV7-6
TGTGCCAGCAGCTTAGACGCACTAGCGGGAAATGAGCAGTTCTTC
CASSLDALAGNEQFF
>TRBJ1-3|.|.|TRBV15
TGTGCCACCAGCAGAGATCCCGGGACTGGAAACACCATATATTTT
CATSRDPGTGNTIYF
>TRBJ1-1|TRBD1|once|TRBV19
TGTGCCAGTAGTACCCGGGGACAGTTCACTGAAGCTTTCTTT
CASSTRGQFTEAFF
>TRBJ2-1|.|.|TRBV28
TGTGCCAGCAGCGCAACCGGATCTAGCTCCTACAATGAGCAGTTCTTC
CASSATGSSSYNEQFF
>TRBJ2-1|TRBD2|once|TRBV9
TGTGCCAGCAGATTCGGACTAGCGGGAGATGAGCAGTTCTTC
CASRFGLAGDEQFF
>TRBJ2-1|.|.|TRBV4-2
TGTGCCAGCAGCCAAGATAATGTCGGGTCAGTCTCCTACAATGAGCAGTTCTTC
CASSQDNVGSVSYNEQFF
>TRBJ2-3|TRBD2|.|TRBV9
TGTGCCAGCACCTCTGACGCGGGAGTGTCAGATACGCAGTATTTT
CASTSDAGVSDTQYF
>TRBJ1-1|.|.|TRBV27
TGTGCCAGCATCCCTCCGGGGGTCACTGAAGCTTTCTTT
CASIPPGVTEAFF
>TRBJ1-1|.|.|TRBV10-3
TGTGCCATCAGTGAGCCAGGACAGTTGAACACTGAAGCTTTCTTT
CAISEPGQLNTEAFF
>TRBJ2-3|.|.|TRBV28
TGTGCCAGCAGTTCGTCTGGAGAGATAGATACGCAGTATTTT
CASSSSGEIDTQYF
>TRBJ1-2|TRBD1|.|TRBV7-2
TGTGCCAGCAGCTTAGTCGGGGGACAGAACTATGGCTACACCTTC
CASSLVGGQNYGYTF
>TRBJ1-2|.|.|TRBV18
TGTGCCAGCTCATCTCTGGACGGGACTAACTATGGCTACACCTTC
CASSSLDGTNYGYTF
>TRBJ1-4|TRBD1|.|TRBV11-2
TGTGCCAGCAGCCGGGACAGGGGTAATGAAAAACTGTTTTTT
CASSRDRGNEKLFF
>TRBJ2-7|TRBD2|once|TRBV6-1
TGTGCCAGCAGAGAGGGCGGGGGAGCCTACGAGCAGTACTTC
CASREGGGAYEQYF
>TRBJ1-1|.|.|TRBV5-6
TGTGCCAGCAGCGAGGGGCCGGGAAAAAACACTGAAGCTTTCTTT
CASSEGPGKNTEAFF
>TRBJ1-2|TRBD1|once|TRBV10-1
TGCGCCAGCAGTGAGTCGGGACAGCCCTTCTATGGCTACACCTTC
CASSESGQPFYGYTF